The clone carrying this T cell receptor beta chain showed up just once. What it binds is not known. This entry belongs to a study of Graves' ophthalmopathy and Graves' hyperthyroidism. Findings of the study overall: Ophthalmopathy could be told apart from stable hyperthyroidism by a 13-signature model (87.88% sensitivity, roughly 80% specificity).

RNA served as the template for amplifying TCR beta CDR3 regions. HTBI-primed RT-PCR formed the first round, and a multiplex PCR formed the second. MiXCR, run by TCRdb on the multiplex PCR reads, gives a single entry per CDR3 protein. The sample has fewer than 650,000 distinct CDR3 sequences, approximately 22% seen once. Participants with hyperthyroidism, aged 18 to 65, were newly diagnosed with under 2 months' duration. The sample comprised peripheral blood. This clonotype was sampled from a woman between 18 and 29 years old with stable Graves' hyperthyroidism. Some clones in this sample may be carry-over from other donors' samples.

The CDR3 nucleotides are TGTGCCAGCAGTTACATGTGGACCGACAATCAGCCCCAGCATTTT. Translated: CASSYMWTDNQPQHF. V and J are TRBV28 and TRBJ1-5; the D is unclear. V was clipped by 4 bases and J by 3 bases, with 13 bases between them. The CDR3 covers 15 residues. CDR1 and CDR2 (germline): MDHEN, SYDVKM.